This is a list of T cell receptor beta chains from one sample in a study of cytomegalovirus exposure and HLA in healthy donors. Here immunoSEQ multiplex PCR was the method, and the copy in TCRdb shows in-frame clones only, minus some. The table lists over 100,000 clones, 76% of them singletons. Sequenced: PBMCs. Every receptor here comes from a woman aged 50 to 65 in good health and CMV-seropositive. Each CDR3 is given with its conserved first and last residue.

CASSLRLAGYQETQYF,TRBV11-2
CASSPAGEPYNEQFF,TRBV18
CASSRLEALGAPRYEQYF,TRBV7-2
CASSLPQGGNSPLHF,TRBV7-8
CASSSGTGETQYF,TRBV7-3
CASSYSRTWAFYGYTF,TRBV6-6
CASSSGTTKTGELFF,TRBV9
CASSTVPFYTEAFF,TRBV2
CATSRALGRSGANGLTF,TRBV15
CASPGRSASQGGSPLHF,TRBV19
CASSVRQGGTDTQYF,TRBV7-9
CASSPPPGTGGFYEQYF,TRBV5-4
CASSLQGGPDGYTF,TRBV5-1
CASSSGLAGGHEQYF,TRBV13
CASSLASGTGGDYGYTF,TRBV5-5
CASRFMGGGSTDTQYF,TRBV5-4
CASSSPTGGAREKLFF,TRBV21-1
CASSSPGLPGDTQYF,TRBV5-1
CASSQRWAASTDTQYF,TRBV4-3
CATRTRGSYEQYF,TRBV10-3
CASRDHRGDQPQHF,TRBV2
CASSIGASGEAFF,TRBV19
CASSHSTVESKNIQYF,TRBV4-1
CASSLPRGQVQPQHF,TRBV21-1
CASRYDRVNTEAFF,TRBV2
CASSYGGETQYF,TRBV9
CASSPTGNYGYTF,TRBV6-1
CASSEGWTGGVTEAFF,TRBV2
CASSEAGQGGYGYTF,TRBV6-1